This T cell receptor beta chain is from a study of blood T cell repertoires in COVID-19. In the study overall: The United States, Italy and Spain supplied acute and convalescent COVID-19 samples. PBMCs, B-cell-depleted T cells, or T cells provided the cDNA or gDNA that made up the material.

This clone came up many times. Per the study methods: Nucleated cell number was recorded as an estimate derived from reference gene primer amplification. The method was immunoSEQ multiplex PCR; TCRdb's version includes in-frame clones alone and lacks a portion of them. The V and J calls and clone size were taken over from that table, and D and trimming were inferred from the DNA. The sample comprises roughly 350,000 clones, more than 75% of which are singletons, and less than 11% rests with the top ten. Germline V CDR1 and CDR2: LNHDA, SQIVND (reference sequence). The V gene end was trimmed by 5 bases and the J gene end by 7 bases; junction bases not matched to a gene: 10. The CDR3 loop spans 15 amino acids. Followed longitudinally, the Seattle patients had been enrolled during active infection.

The TCR sequence derives from a woman younger than 45 with COVID-19, enrolled during active disease. Material: peripheral blood. The chain has TRBV19 and TRBJ2-1, with TRBD2 matching over 8 bases. The CDR3 loop reads CASSGVIAGYNEQFF. The CDR3 nucleotides are TGTGCCAGTAGTGGGGTAATAGCGGGGTATAATGAGCAGTTCTTC.